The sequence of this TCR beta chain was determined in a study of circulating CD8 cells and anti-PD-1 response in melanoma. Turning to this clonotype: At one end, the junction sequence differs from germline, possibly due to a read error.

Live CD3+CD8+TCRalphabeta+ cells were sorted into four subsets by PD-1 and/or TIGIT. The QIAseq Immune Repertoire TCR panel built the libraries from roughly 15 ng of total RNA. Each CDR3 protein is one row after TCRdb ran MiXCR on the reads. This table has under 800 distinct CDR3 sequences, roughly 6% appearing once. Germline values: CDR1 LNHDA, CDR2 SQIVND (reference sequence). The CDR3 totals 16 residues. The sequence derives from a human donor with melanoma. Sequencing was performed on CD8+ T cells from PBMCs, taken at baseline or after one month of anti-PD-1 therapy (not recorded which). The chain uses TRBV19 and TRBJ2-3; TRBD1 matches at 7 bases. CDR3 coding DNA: TGCGCCAGTAGTATCCCTGCAGGCCAGGGGGCAGATACGCAGTATTTT. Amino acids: CASSIPAGQGADTQYF.